This T cell receptor (beta chain) was documented in a study of T cell changes during pregnancy in multiple sclerosis. Assay: immunoSEQ multiplex PCR; the TCRdb copy retains only in-frame clones and omits some. The top ten hold more than 8% of the sample, which has 40,000 to 50,000 clones, about 92% seen once. The sequenced sample was CD8+ T cells from peripheral blood mononuclear cells, obtained in the first trimester of pregnancy. The clonotype was recovered from a female donor with multiple sclerosis, enrolled in a pregnancy study.

CDR3 coding DNA: TGTGCCAGCAGCTTGGCCCGGGCTAACTATGGCTACACCTTC. As protein: CASSLARANYGYTF. The V call is TRBV5-4, the J call TRBJ1-2; D remains ambiguous. The V gene's germline CDR1 is SGHNT and CDR2 YYREEE (reference sequence). The CDR3 is made up of 14 amino acids. Between the trimmed V and J ends, which lost 0 bases and 0 bases, there was a span of 6 bases.